The present TCR beta chain was sequenced within a study of blood T cell repertoires in COVID-19. The overall study: Samples taken during acute and convalescent COVID-19 were collected in the United States, Italy and Spain. Sample material is recorded as cDNA or gDNA derived from T cells, B-cell-depleted T cells, or PBMCs.

V trimming: 2 bases; J trimming: 7 bases; junction bases outside the gene matches: 4. Germline values: CDR1 MNHEY, CDR2 SVGAGI. CDR3 size: 15 residues. In the source study's methods: The authors estimated nucleated cell counts from reference gene primer amplification. Sequencing used immunoSEQ multiplex PCR; TCRdb keeps in-frame clones, though not all of them. The V and J calls and clone size were taken over from that table, and D and trimming were inferred from the DNA. The sample holds about 120,000 clones, 85% to 90% seen once. The sample taken for sequencing was peripheral blood. This sequence joins TRBV6-5 and TRBJ1-6; 8 bases map to TRBD1. This receptor was obtained from a man between 65 and 80 years old who had recovered from COVID-19. CDR3 DNA: TGTGCCAGCAGTTACGACAGGGGAAGAAATTCACCCCTCCACTTT. Translating it yields CASSYDRGRNSPLHF.